This is a list of T cell receptor beta chains from one sample in a study of cytomegalovirus exposure and HLA in healthy donors. Profiling relied on immunoSEQ multiplex PCR, and the TCRdb table lists in-frame clones only, not all of them. This sample lists around 60,000 clones; its ten largest clones have about 4%. The sequenced material came from PBMCs. Receptors were obtained from a woman between 18 and 29 years old in good health and CMV-seronegative. Both conserved end residues are part of each CDR3. D genes are given only for firm matches.

CASSESSRAGRQETQYF	TGTGCCAGCAGTGAATCGTCCCGGGCGGGCAGACAAGAGACCCAGTACTTC	TRBJ2-5	TRBV25-1	-
CASSPVLSSGANVLTF	TGTGCCAGCTCACCAGTCTTGAGTTCTGGGGCCAACGTCCTGACTTTC	TRBJ2-6	TRBV18	-
CASSTEAGNNEQFF	TGTGCCAGCAGCACAGAAGCAGGGAACAATGAGCAGTTCTTC	TRBJ2-1	TRBV5-4	-
CASSTSGFNEQFF	TGTGCCAGCAGTACTAGCGGGTTCAATGAGCAGTTCTTC	TRBJ2-1	TRBV6-1	TRBD2
CASSPDGMNYGYTF	TGTGCCAGCAGTCCTGATGGCATGAACTATGGCTACACCTTC	TRBJ1-2	TRBV6-1	-
CASSVPTSGRNGGNEQFF	TGTGCCAGCAGCGTTCCGACTAGCGGGAGAAATGGGGGCAATGAGCAGTTCTTC	TRBJ2-1	TRBV9	TRBD2
CSGQDRSAYEQYF	TGCAGCGGCCAAGACAGGAGCGCCTACGAGCAGTACTTC	TRBJ2-7	TRBV29-1	-
CASSDSGTGLSGNTIYF	TGTGCCAGCAGTGACTCCGGGACAGGACTCTCTGGAAACACCATATATTTT	TRBJ1-3	TRBV25-1	TRBD1
CASSESGSGYTF	TGTGCCAGCAGTGAGTCGGGGTCTGGCTACACCTTC	TRBJ1-2	TRBV2	-
CAWSLRGAGEKLFF	TGTGCCTGGAGCCTCAGGGGGGCGGGTGAAAAACTGTTTTTT	TRBJ1-4	TRBV30	TRBD1
CASSGGKTAYEQYF	TGTGCCAGCAGTGGTGGGAAGACAGCCTACGAGCAGTACTTC	TRBJ2-7	TRBV25-1	-
CASSQDSFQEQFF	TGTGCCAGCAGCCAAGATTCCTTCCAGGAGCAGTTCTTC	TRBJ2-1	TRBV4-2	-
CAWAVTGGDEQYF	TGTGCCTGGGCTGTAACAGGGGGCGACGAGCAGTACTTC	TRBJ2-7	TRBV30	TRBD1
CASSLMDRGDEQFF	TGTGCCAGCTCACTGATGGACAGGGGTGATGAGCAGTTCTTC	TRBJ2-1	TRBV18	TRBD1
CASSHAETQYF	TGCGCCAGCAGCCACGCGGAGACCCAGTACTTC	TRBJ2-5	TRBV5-1	-
CASSQDRGETQYF	TGTGCCAGCAGCCAAGACAGGGGGGAGACCCAGTACTTC	TRBJ2-5	TRBV4-2	TRBD1
CASSSTSAIYEQFF	TGTGCCAGCAGCTCAACGTCTGCTATCTATGAGCAGTTCTTC	TRBJ2-1	TRBV7-8	-
CASSLESGISTDTQYF	TGCGCCAGCAGCTTGGAATCAGGTATTAGCACAGATACGCAGTATTTT	TRBJ2-3	TRBV5-1	-
CASSPGRNRPNTEAFF	TGTGCCAGCTCACCTGGGCGAAATCGCCCAAACACTGAAGCTTTCTTT	TRBJ1-1	TRBV18	-
CASSQTGDYYEQYF	TGTGCCAGCAGCCAGACAGGGGATTACTACGAGCAGTACTTC	TRBJ2-7	TRBV11-1	TRBD1
CAWSSTSSGNTIYF	TGTGCCTGGAGTTCAACAAGCTCTGGAAACACCATATATTTT	TRBJ1-3	TRBV30	-
CASSSPGQAGKLFF	TGTGCCAGCTCATCTCCTGGACAGGCCGGAAAACTGTTTTTT	TRBJ1-4	TRBV18	TRBD1
CAISEISSGSPYNEQFF	TGTGCCATCAGTGAGATCTCTAGCGGGAGTCCCTACAATGAGCAGTTCTTC	TRBJ2-1	TRBV10-3	TRBD2
CASQREQYF	TGTGCCAGCCAGCGCGAGCAGTACTTC	TRBJ2-7	TRBV6-5	-
CASSLGTGVSGELFF	TGTGCCAGCAGCTTAGGGACAGGGGTATCCGGGGAGCTGTTTTTT	TRBJ2-2	TRBV7-3	TRBD1
CASSQDLAGASYNEQFF	TGTGCCAGCAGCCAAGATCTAGCGGGGGCTAGTTACAATGAGCAGTTCTTC	TRBJ2-1	TRBV4-2	TRBD2
CASSRTSGGYEQYF	TGCGCCAGCAGCCGGACTAGCGGAGGGTACGAGCAGTACTTC	TRBJ2-7	TRBV5-1	TRBD2
CASSAQTVANYGYTF	TGTGCCAGCAGTGCCCAGACAGTAGCTAACTATGGCTACACCTTC	TRBJ1-2	TRBV28	-
CASMGASAYNSPLHF	TGTGCCAGCATGGGGGCCTCTGCCTATAATTCACCCCTCCACTTT	TRBJ1-6	TRBV6-1	-
CASSLGQGGYTF	TGTGCCAGCAGCCTCGGACAGGGCGGCTACACCTTC	TRBJ1-2	TRBV9	TRBD1
CASSSGLMIYEQYF	TGTGCCAGCAGCTCGGGACTAATGATCTACGAGCAGTACTTC	TRBJ2-7	TRBV7-9	TRBD2
CSVSKDSSSYEQYF	TGCAGCGTTTCAAAGGACTCGTCCTCCTACGAGCAGTACTTC	TRBJ2-7	TRBV29-1	-
CASSPQGFGYGYTF	TGTGCCAGCAGCCCGCAGGGGTTTGGGTATGGCTACACCTTC	TRBJ1-2	TRBV2	-
CASSLIRGLGETQYF	TGTGCCAGCAGCCTCATCAGGGGGCTTGGGGAGACCCAGTACTTC	TRBJ2-5	TRBV14	TRBD1
CASSLSQVEQYF	TGTGCCAGCAGTTTGAGCCAGGTCGAGCAGTACTTC	TRBJ2-7	TRBV28	-
CASSSLGGNQPQHF	TGTGCCAGCAGTTCGCTCGGGGGAAATCAGCCCCAGCATTTT	TRBJ1-5	TRBV6-5	-
CASSVPPGQGNTEAFF	TGTGCCAGTAGTGTTCCACCGGGACAGGGGAATACTGAAGCTTTCTTT	TRBJ1-1	TRBV19	TRBD1
CASSAGETQYF	TGCGCCAGCAGTGCGGGAGAGACCCAGTACTTC	TRBJ2-5	TRBV10-1	-
CASSSDRLALTYEQYF	TGTGCCAGCAGCTCCGACAGACTAGCACTGACCTACGAGCAGTACTTC	TRBJ2-7	TRBV5-5	TRBD2
CASSLDGQGYGYTF	TGCGCCAGCAGCTTGGACGGGCAGGGTTATGGCTACACCTTC	TRBJ1-2	TRBV5-1	-
CASSFSVNTEAFF	TGCGCCAGCAGCTTCAGTGTGAACACTGAAGCTTTCTTT	TRBJ1-1	TRBV4-1	-
CASSFDRGYEQFF	TGTGCCAGCAGCTTCGACAGGGGCTATGAGCAGTTCTTC	TRBJ2-1	TRBV5-4	TRBD1
CASSPSGGAYEQYF	TGTGCCAGCTCACCTAGCGGGGGGGCCTACGAGCAGTACTTC	TRBJ2-7	TRBV18	TRBD2
CAWSVFTRGRGEQYF	TGTGCCTGGAGTGTATTCACTAGGGGCAGGGGCGAGCAGTACTTC	TRBJ2-7	TRBV30	-
CASSLYSGSGYEQYF	TGTGCCAGCAGCTTATATAGCGGGAGTGGGTACGAGCAGTACTTC	TRBJ2-7	TRBV7-3	TRBD2
CASRGQGDNEQFF	TGTGCCAGCAGGGGCCAGGGGGACAATGAGCAGTTCTTC	TRBJ2-1	TRBV7-6	TRBD1